A single sample is the source of the 9 T cell receptor beta chains below, sequenced in a study of breast tumors, draining lymph nodes, adjacent tissues. TCRdb reprocessed the multiplex PCR reads with MiXCR, giving one entry per CDR3 protein. The data show about 89,000 distinct CDR3 sequences, with approximately 30% seen just once and over 8% held by the top ten. Breast cancer patients provided tissue from their axillary draining lymph nodes. The specimen sequenced was axillary lymph node tissue. These receptors were taken from a female donor with breast cancer. Some clones in this sample may be carry-over from other donors' samples.

Remarks on this clonotype: This may arise from a read error, as a much more abundant clone is one base away. The chain carries TRBV5-1 and TRBJ1-1; D is unclear. CDR1 and CDR2 from the germline V gene are SGHRS and YFSETQ. The CDR3 extends over 13 amino acids. This CDR3 reads CACSQDIRTEAFF. CDR3 DNA: TGCGCCTGCAGCCAAGACATACGCACTGAAGCTTTCTTT.

This clonotype was observed at least ten times. The chain links TRBV2 to TRBJ2-5; 9 nucleotides agree with TRBD2. The CDR3 runs 14 residues. The V and J ends lost 4 bases and 5 bases, in that order; junction bases with no gene match: 5. CDR1 and CDR2 from the germline V gene are SNHLY and FYNNEI. The CDR3 protein is CASSGAGGAETQYF. CDR3 nucleotides: TGTGCCAGCAGTGGGGCGGGAGGGGCCGAGACCCAGTACTTC.

This clonotype was counted at least ten times. The rearrangement links TRBV6-1 to TRBJ2-5; 10 bases agree with TRBD1. This CDR3 comprises 14 residues. Unmatched junction bases numbered 6, after V lost 6 bases and J lost 5 bases. The germline V gene encodes CDR1 MNHNS and CDR2 SASEGT. DNA of the CDR3: TGTGCCAGCAGGAGACAGGGGGCAGGGGAGACCCAGTACTTC. It specifies CASRRQGAGETQYF.

Many counts were recorded for this clonotype. The rearrangement links TRBV11-3 to TRBJ1-2; D might be TRBD1 (5 bases). The CDR3 is 18 amino acids. Trimming stripped 4 bases from V and 1 base from J, with 22 bases between. Germline V CDR1 and CDR2: SGHNT, YENEEA. The CDR3 loop reads CASSSDPSAQEFNYGYTF. In DNA form, the CDR3 reads TGTGCCAGCAGCTCTGACCCCTCTGCACAGGAATTTAACTATGGCTACACCTTC.

The chain uses TRBV6-5 and TRBJ2-7; maybe TRBD2 (5 bases). Germline assignment: CDR1 MNHEY and CDR2 SVGAGI. The CDR3 is made up of 13 amino acids. Trimming removed 6 bases from V and 4 bases from J, with 13 bases in between. CDR3 DNA: TGTGCCAGCAGGCCCTTGGGCGGGTACGAGCAGTACTTC. It yields the protein CASRPLGGYEQYF.

About this clonotype: This is likely a read error, given that the CDR3 carries no conserved phenylalanine or tryptophan at its end. The chain uses TRBV4-3 and TRBJ2-2; D may be TRBD2 (5 bases). The germline V gene encodes CDR1 LGHNA and CDR2 YSLEER. The CDR3 length is 18 residues. V was cut by 1 base and J by 2 bases, with 17 bases left in between. CDR3 DNA: TGCGCCAGCAGCCAAGTGAGCGGTTCAGCGGCTAACACCGGGGAGCTGTTTCTT. As protein: CASSQVSGSAANTGELFL.

Note on this clonotype: Since no conserved phenylalanine or tryptophan closes the CDR3, a read error is the likely cause. The chain has TRBV7-3 and TRBJ2-5, with D tentatively TRBD2 (5 bases). Germline V gene data show CDR1 as SGHTA and CDR2 as FQGTGA. This CDR3 region has 12 residues. The CDR3 spells CAGSIEGETQYL. The CDR3 DNA follows: TGTGCCGGCAGCATAGAGGGCGAGACCCAGTACCTC.

This clonotype was seen at least ten times. The rearrangement joins TRBV20-1 to TRBJ2-5; D is possibly TRBD1 or TRBD2 (6 bases each). Germline V gives CDR1 DFQATT, CDR2 SNEGSKA (reference sequence). With 6 bases removed from V and 5 bases from J, the gap between germline ends came to 16 bases. The length of the CDR3 is 13 residues. The CDR3 here is CSAEGKRGETQYF. The CDR3 coding sequence is TGCAGTGCGGAGGGCAAGAGGGGGGAGACCCAGTACTTC.

This clonotype was detected ten times or more. The rearrangement joins TRBV2 to TRBJ2-1, with D tentatively TRBD1 or TRBD2 (5 bases each). The V end lost 11 bases, the J end lost 5 bases, and 16 bases lay between the germline ends. Germline V CDR1 and CDR2: SNHLY, FYNNEI. The CDR3 spans 13 residues. The CDR3 sequence is CARSRDRNNEQFF. CDR3 coding DNA: TGTGCCCGCTCCCGGGACCGGAACAATGAGCAGTTCTTC.